This T cell receptor beta chain was captured by sequencing in a study of T cell responses to AZD1222 COVID-19 vaccine. Method: immunoSEQ multiplex PCR; TCRdb's copy keeps in-frame clones and lacks some. This table holds about 150,000 clones, 85% to 95% found once. The CDR3 sequence is 12 residues long. Trimming cost V 10 bases and J 4 bases, with 13 bases left between them. CDR1 and CDR2 from the germline V gene are LNHDA and SQIVND (reference sequence). This chain connects TRBV19 to TRBJ1-2; D call uncertain. Here the sequenced sample was peripheral blood, taken on day 0 of AZD1222 vaccination. The TCR sequence derives from an adult in good health. The CDR3 nucleotides are TGTGCCACCGGCCGGGCCACCTATGGCTACACCTTC. The encoded protein is CATGRATYGYTF.